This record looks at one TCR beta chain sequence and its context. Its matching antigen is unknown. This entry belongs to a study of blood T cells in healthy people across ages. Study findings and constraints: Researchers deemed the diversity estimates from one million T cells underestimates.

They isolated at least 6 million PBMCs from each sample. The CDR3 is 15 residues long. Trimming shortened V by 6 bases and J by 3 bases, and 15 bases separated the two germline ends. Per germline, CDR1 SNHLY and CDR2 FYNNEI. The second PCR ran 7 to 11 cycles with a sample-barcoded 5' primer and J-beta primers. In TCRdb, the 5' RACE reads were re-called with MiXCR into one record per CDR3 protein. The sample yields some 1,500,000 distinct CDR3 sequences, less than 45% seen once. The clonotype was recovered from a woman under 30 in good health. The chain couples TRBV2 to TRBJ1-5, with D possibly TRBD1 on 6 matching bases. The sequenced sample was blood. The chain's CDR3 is CASRPGTRNNQPQHF. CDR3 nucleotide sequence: TGTGCCAGCAGACCCGGGACACGGAACAATCAGCCCCAGCATTTT.